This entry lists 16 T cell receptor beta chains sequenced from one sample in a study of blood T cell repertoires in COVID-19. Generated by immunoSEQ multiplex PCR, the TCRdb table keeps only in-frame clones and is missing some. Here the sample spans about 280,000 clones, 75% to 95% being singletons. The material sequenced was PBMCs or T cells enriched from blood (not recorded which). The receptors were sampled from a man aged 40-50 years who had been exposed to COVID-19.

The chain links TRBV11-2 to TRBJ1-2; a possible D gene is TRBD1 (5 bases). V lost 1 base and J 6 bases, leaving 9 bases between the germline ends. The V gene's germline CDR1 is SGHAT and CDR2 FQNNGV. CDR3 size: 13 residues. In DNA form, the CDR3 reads TGTGCCAGCAGCTTAGTGGGGCAGGATGGCTACACCTTC. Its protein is CASSLVGQDGYTF.

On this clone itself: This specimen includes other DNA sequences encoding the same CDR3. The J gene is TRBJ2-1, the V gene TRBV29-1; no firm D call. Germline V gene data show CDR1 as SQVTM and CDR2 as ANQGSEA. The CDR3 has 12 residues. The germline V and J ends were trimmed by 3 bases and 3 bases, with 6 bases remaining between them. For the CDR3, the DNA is TGCAGCGTTGAGGTTAGCTACAATGAGCAGTTCTTC. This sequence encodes CSVEVSYNEQFF.

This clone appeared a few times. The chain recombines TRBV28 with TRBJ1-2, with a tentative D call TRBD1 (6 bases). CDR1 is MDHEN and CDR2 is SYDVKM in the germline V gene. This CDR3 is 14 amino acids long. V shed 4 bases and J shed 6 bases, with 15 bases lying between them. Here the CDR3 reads CASSSQTGSDGYTF. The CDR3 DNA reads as TGTGCCAGCAGTTCCCAGACAGGTAGTGATGGCTACACCTTC.

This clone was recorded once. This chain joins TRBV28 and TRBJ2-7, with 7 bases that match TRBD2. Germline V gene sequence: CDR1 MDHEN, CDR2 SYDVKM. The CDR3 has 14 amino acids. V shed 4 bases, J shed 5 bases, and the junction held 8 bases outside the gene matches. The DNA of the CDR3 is TGTGCCAGCAGTTCCAGACTAGCAGCCCACGAGCAGTACTTC. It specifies CASSSRLAAHEQYF.

The CDR3, as DNA: TGTGCCAGCAGCGCCACACCGCGGTATGGCTACACCTTC. Translated, it gives CASSATPRYGYTF. V usage is TRBV25-1 and J usage is TRBJ1-2, with unresolved D. Trimming took 6 bases from V and 5 from J, leaving 13 bases between them. Looked up from germline, CDR1 is MGHDK and CDR2 is SYGVNS. The CDR3 length is 13 residues.

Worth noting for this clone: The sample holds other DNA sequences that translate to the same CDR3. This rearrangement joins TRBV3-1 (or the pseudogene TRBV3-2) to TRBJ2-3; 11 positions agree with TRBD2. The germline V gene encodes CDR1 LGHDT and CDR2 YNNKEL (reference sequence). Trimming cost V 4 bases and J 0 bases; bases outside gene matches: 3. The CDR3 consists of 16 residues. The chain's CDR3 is CASSPLAGGSTDTQYF. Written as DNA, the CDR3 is TGTGCCAGCAGCCCCCTAGCGGGAGGCAGCACAGATACGCAGTATTTT.

CDR3 coding DNA: TGCGCCAGCAGCTTGGTTGGGACAGGGGGAAACACCGGGGAGCTGTTTTTT. Its translation: CASSLVGTGGNTGELFF. The chain carries TRBV5-1 and TRBJ2-2; 11 nucleotides line up with TRBD1. V was clipped by 0 bases and J by 2 bases; unmatched bases: 3. CDR1 and CDR2 from the germline V gene are SGHRS and YFSETQ. The length of the CDR3 is 17 residues.

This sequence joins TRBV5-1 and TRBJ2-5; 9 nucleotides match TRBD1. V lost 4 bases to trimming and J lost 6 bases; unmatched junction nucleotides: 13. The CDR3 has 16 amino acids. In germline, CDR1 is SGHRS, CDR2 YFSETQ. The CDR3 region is CASSKQPMTGGKTQYF. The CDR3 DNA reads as TGCGCCAGCAGCAAGCAACCGATGACAGGGGGGAAGACCCAGTACTTC.

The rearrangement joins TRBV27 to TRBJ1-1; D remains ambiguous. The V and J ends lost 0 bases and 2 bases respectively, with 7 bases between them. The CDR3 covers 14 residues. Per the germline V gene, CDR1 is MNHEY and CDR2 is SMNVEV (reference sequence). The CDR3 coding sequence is TGTGCCAGCAGTTTATCTCGCAGTAACACTGAAGCTTTCTTT. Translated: CASSLSRSNTEAFF.

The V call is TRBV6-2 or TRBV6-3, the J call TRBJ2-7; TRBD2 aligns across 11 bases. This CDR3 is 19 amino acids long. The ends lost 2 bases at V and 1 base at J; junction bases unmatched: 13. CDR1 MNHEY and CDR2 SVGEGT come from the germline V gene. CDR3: CASSYDTGLIAGGSYEQYF. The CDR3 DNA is TGTGCCAGCAGTTACGATACGGGTCTCATAGCGGGAGGGTCCTACGAGCAGTACTTC.

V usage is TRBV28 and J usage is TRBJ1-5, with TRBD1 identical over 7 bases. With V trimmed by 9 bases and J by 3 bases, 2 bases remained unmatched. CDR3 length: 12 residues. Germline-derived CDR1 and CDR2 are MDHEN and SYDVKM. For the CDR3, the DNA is TGTGCCAGTGGGACAGTCAATCAGCCCCAGCATTTT. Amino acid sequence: CASGTVNQPQHF.

CDR3 in DNA: TGTGCCAGCAGCTTCAGGGGACTAGCGGGAGACTCCTACGAGCAGTACTTC. It is translated as CASSFRGLAGDSYEQYF. This chain joins TRBV11-3 and TRBJ2-7, with 14 bases matching TRBD2. The V segment lost 3 bases and the J segment 0 bases; nucleotides outside the gene matches: 4. Germline lookup yields CDR1 SGHNT and CDR2 YENEEA. This CDR3 is 17 amino acids long.

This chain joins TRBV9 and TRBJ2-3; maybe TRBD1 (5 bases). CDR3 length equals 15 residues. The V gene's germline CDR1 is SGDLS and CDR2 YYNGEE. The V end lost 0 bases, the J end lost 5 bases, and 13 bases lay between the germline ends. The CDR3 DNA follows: TGTGCCAGCAGCGTAGCCCCGACTCAGGGAGATACGCAGTATTTT. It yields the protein CASSVAPTQGDTQYF.

Written as DNA, the CDR3 is TGTGCCAGCATCGACACAGGGGGCGGATATGGCTACACCTTC. Its protein is CASIDTGGGYGYTF. The chain is built from TRBV6-5 and TRBJ1-2, with 9 bases lining up with TRBD1. This CDR3 has 14 amino acids. CDR1 and CDR2 from the germline V gene are MNHEY and SVGAGI. The trim removed 7 bases at V and 5 bases at J, leaving 8 bases unmatched.

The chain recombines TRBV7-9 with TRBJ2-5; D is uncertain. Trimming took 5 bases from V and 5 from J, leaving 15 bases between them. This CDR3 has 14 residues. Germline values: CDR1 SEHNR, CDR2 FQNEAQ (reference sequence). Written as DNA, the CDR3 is TGTGCCAGCAGCCCTTGGGTGGGCGACGAGACCCAGTACTTC. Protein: CASSPWVGDETQYF. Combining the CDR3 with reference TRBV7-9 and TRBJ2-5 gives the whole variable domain DTGVSQNPRHKITKRGQNVTFRCDPISEHNRLYWYRQTLGQGPEFLTYFQNEAQLEKSRLLSDRFSAERPKGSFSTLEIQRTEQGDSAMYLCASSPWVGDETQYFGPGTRLLVL.

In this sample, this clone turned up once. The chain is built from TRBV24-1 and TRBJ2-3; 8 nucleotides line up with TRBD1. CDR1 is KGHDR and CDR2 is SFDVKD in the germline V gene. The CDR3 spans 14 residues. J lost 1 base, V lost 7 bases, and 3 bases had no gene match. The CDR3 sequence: CATRNRGGTDTQYF. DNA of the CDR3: TGTGCCACCAGGAACAGGGGGGGCACAGATACGCAGTATTTT.